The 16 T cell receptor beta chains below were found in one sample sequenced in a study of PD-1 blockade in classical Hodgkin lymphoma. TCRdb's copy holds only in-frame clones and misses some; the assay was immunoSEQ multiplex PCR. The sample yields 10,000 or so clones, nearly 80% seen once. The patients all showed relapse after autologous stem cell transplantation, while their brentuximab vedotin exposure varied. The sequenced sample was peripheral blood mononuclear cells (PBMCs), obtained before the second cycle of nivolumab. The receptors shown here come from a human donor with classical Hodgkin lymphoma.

CDR3 coding DNA: TGTGCCAGCAGCCCCTGGGTGGCCCAGTACTTC. It is translated as CASSPWVAQYF. The chain recombines TRBV14 with TRBJ2-5; D gene uncertain. The CDR3 length is 11 residues. The germline V gene has CDR1 SGHDN and CDR2 FVKESK. The V and J ends lost 4 bases and 9 bases respectively, with 9 bases between them.

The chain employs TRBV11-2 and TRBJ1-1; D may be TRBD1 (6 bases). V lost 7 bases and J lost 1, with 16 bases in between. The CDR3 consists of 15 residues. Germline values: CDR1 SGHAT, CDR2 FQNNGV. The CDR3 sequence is CASIESGGANTEAFF. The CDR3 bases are TGTGCCAGCATCGAATCGGGGGGGGCGAACACTGAAGCTTTCTTT.

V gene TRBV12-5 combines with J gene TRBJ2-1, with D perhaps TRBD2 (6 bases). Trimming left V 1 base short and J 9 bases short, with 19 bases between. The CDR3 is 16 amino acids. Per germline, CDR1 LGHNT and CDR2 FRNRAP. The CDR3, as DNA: TGTGCTAGTGGTTTGGACGGGGGAAGTCTGTTCGTTGAGCAGTTCTTC. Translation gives CASGLDGGSLFVEQFF.

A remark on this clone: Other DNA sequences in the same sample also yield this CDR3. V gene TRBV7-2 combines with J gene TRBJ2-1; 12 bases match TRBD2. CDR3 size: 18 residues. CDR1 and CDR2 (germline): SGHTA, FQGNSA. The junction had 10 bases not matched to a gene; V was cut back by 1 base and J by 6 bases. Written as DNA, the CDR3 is TGTGCCAGCAGCTTAGTGTCCCCGCTAGCGGGAGGGCCCAATGAGCAGTTCTTC. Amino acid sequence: CASSLVSPLAGGPNEQFF.

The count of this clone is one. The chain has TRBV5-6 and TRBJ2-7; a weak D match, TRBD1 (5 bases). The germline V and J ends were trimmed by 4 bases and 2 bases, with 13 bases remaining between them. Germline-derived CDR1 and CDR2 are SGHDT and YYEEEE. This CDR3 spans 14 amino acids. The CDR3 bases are TGTGCCAGCAGCATAACTTCAGGGACCTACGAGCAGTACTTC. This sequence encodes CASSITSGTYEQYF.

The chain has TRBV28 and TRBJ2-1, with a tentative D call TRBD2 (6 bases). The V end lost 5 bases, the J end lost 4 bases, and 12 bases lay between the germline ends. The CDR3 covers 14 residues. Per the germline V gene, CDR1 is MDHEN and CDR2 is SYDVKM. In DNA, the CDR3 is TGTGCCAGCAGTGCGGGGTCAAATTACAATGAGCAGTTCTTC. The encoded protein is CASSAGSNYNEQFF.

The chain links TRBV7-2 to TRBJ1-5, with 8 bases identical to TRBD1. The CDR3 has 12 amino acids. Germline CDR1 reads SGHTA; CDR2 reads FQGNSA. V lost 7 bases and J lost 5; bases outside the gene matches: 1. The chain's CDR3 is CASKDRDQPQHF. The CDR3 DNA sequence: TGTGCCAGCAAGGACAGGGATCAGCCCCAGCATTTT.

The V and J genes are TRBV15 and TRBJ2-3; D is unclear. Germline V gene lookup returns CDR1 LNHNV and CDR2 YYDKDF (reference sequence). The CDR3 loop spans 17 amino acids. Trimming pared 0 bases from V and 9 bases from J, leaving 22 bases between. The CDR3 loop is CATSRDSGLRPLETQYF. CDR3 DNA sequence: TGTGCCACCAGCAGAGATTCCGGCCTCCGACCTCTAGAGACGCAGTATTTT.

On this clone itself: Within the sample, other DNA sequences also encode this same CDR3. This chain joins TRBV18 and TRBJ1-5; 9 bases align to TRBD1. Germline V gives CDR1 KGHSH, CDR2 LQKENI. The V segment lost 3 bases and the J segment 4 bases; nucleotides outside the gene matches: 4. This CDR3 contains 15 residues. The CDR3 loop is CASSPDRGGNQPQHF. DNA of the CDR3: TGTGCCAGCTCACCGGACAGGGGAGGGAATCAGCCCCAGCATTTT.

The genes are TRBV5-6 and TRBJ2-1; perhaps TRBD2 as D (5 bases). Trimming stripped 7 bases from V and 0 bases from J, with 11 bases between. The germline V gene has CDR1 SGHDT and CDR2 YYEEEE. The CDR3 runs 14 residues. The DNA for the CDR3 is TGTGCCAGCGAGGAGGCAACCTCCTACAATGAGCAGTTCTTC. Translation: CASEEATSYNEQFF. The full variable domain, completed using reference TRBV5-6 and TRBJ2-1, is DAGVTQSPTHLIKTRGQQVTLRCSPKSGHDTVSWYQQALGQGPQFIFQYYEEEERQRGNFPDRFSGHQFPNYSSELNVNALLLGDSALYLCASEEATSYNEQFFGPGTRLTVL.

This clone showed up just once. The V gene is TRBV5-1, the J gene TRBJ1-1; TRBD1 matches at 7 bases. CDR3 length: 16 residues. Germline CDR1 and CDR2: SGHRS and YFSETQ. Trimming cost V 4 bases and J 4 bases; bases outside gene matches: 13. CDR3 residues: CASSLRQGRVGTEAFF. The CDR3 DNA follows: TGCGCCAGCAGCCTTCGACAGGGACGAGTGGGCACTGAAGCTTTCTTT. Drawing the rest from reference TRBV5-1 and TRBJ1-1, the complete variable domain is KAGVTQTPRYLIKTRGQQVTLSCSPISGHRSVSWYQQTPGQGLQFLFEYFSETQRNKGNFPGRFSGRQFSNSRSEMNVSTLELGDSALYLCASSLRQGRVGTEAFFGQGTRLTVV.

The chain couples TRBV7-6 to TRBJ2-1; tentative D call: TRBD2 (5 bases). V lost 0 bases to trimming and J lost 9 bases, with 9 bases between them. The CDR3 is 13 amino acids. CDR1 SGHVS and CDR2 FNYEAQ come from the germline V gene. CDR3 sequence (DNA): TGTGCCAGCAGCTTAGCGGGAGTAGGTGAGCAGTTCTTC. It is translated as CASSLAGVGEQFF.

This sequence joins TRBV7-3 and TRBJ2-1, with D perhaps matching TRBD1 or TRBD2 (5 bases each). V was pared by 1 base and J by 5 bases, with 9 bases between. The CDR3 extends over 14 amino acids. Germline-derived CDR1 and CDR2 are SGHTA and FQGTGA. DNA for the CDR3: TGTGCCAGCAGCTTAAGGGGACCCAACAATGAGCAGTTCTTC. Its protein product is CASSLRGPNNEQFF.

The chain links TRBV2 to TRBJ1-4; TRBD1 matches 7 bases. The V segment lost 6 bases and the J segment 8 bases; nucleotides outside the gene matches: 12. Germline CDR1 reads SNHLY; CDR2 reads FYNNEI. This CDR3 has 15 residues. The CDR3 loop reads CASRNRDSLREKLFF. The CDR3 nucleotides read TGTGCCAGCAGGAACCGGGACAGCCTAAGGGAAAAACTGTTTTTT.

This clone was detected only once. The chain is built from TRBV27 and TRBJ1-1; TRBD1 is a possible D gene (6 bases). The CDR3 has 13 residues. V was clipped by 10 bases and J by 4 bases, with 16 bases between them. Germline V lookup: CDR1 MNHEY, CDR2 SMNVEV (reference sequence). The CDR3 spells CATQGSWGTEAFF. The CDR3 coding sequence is TGTGCCACCCAGGGGTCTTGGGGCACTGAAGCTTTCTTT.

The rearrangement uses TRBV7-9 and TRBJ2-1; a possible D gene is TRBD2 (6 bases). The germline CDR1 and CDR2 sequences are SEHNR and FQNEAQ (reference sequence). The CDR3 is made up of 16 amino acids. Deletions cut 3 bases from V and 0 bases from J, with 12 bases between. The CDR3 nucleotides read TGTGCCAGCAGCTTCTTAGCGGAAGACTCCTACAATGAGCAGTTCTTC. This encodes CASSFLAEDSYNEQFF.